This TCR beta chain originates from a study of shared clonotypes between healthy human individuals (TCRdb year 2020). General notes on the study: The cohort included three men and a couple of women between 18 and 49 years of age. For each donor, CD4 naive and CD4 memory were each run on three plates, CD8 naive on two plates, and CD8 memory on one plate. To estimate repertoire size and how much clonotypes are shared between individuals, the study performed deep sequencing of blood TCR repertoires from 4 to 6 healthy adults. To increase sequencing depth and limit assay-specific biases, different laboratories used diverse techniques to prepare libraries and sequence TCR repertoires. Per donor, leukapheresis produced somewhere between about 0.94 and 9.5 billion PBMCs.

CDR3 length: 16 amino acids, cysteine to phenylalanine. Just CDR3 DNA is preserved here, 48 bases in frame from base 1. V loses 2 bases of germline sequence and J loses 7 bases, and the interval between the two ends is 17 bases. Sequences LNHNV (CDR1) and YYDKDF (CDR2) are obtained from the germline V gene (reference sequence). To note about this clone: This receptor's antigen is unknown. Base qualities are missing; no much larger clone stands one base away.

The paper's findings and limits, for the study overall: Compared with non-shared clonotypes, the clonotypes found in all four sorted-subset donors had higher generation probabilities. Sharing across a handful of donors was observed for around 5% of naive CD4, 3% to 3.5% of naive CD8, around 2.5% of memory CD4, and roughly 0.4% of memory CD8 clonotypes. The genetic and exposure-history diversity represented was limited by the small number of donors. Based on pairwise subsampling, the degree of clonotype sharing among donors was expected to be affected by sequencing depth. Only blood was sampled, and tissue TCR repertoires likely differ from those in blood. Incomplete sequencing was indicated by rarefaction of sorted-subset datasets, despite the large sequencing depth. Naive subsets generally had larger estimated clonotype richness than memory subsets.

CD8 naive samples consisted of CD45RO-negative cells that were positively selected for CCR7, yielding a CD45RA+CCR7+ population without TemRA cells. Donors were healthy HIV-negative adults with no recently reported acute infections or vaccinations. Every donor was a Caucasian adult living in Nashville, Tennessee, USA. After blood collection by leukapheresis, PBMCs were isolated using Ficoll-Histopaque density gradient centrifugation and then cryopreserved in the vapor phase of liquid nitrogen. Analytical flow cytometry was used to check the purity and quantity of each magnetically sorted T cell population. Each sorted fraction had its genomic DNA isolated and then quantified by UV absorbance on a Nanodrop 2000c. TCR CDR3 regions were amplified from genomic DNA by multiplex PCR using the deep immunoSEQ assay. Extracted genomic DNA from each cell subset was spread evenly across all wells of several immunoSEQ 96-well plates, with each plate serving as a replicate. For sorted subsets, around 200 ng genomic DNA, equal to tens of thousands of T cell genomes, was loaded into each replicate PCR. Purified libraries were measured with a Qubit 3.0 fluorometer, size-checked on a Bioanalyzer 2100, and measured again with the KAPA Library Quantification kit. Each immunoSEQ 96-well plate was sequenced on its own single-read 150-cycle Illumina NextSeq 550 flow cell. Regarding the original processing steps: Because only junctional sequences without quality scores were contained in the immunoSEQ output, filtering matching that applied to full-length reads could not be performed. To assign V/J genes and CDR3, sequences were annotated using PyIR, a Python wrapper for IgBLAST v1.9, with IMGT germline references. Any read was removed if the V/J assignment was weak (E-value above 1e-6), the CDR3 was missing, or the read contained stop codons, out-of-frame junctions, or ambiguous translated residues. V3J clonotypes were defined by identical inferred V gene, J gene, and CDR3 amino acid sequence. The percentage overlap between two repertoires was calculated by dividing the number of shared unique clonotypes by the size of the smaller repertoire. Richness of each repertoire was evaluated using RTK rarefaction, the Chao1 estimator, and Recon v2.1 estimates of unobserved clonotypes. Generation probabilities were computed with OLGA for all TCRbeta clonotypes obtained by the gDNA method from four donors. Entries here come from immuneACCESS through TCRdb and include only in-frame sequences with V and J called. Some clones fail to appear in such tables; in the studies checked, an unresolved V gene covers under half of the shortfall, and the cause of the remainder is unknown. V and J calls and clone size are those listed in that table; D and trimming were worked out from the DNA. The table for this sample lists some 2,100,000 clones; roughly 91% of them were counted only once. Together, the top ten hold 1.5% to 2% of the sample.

The receptor chain draws on TRBV15 and TRBJ1-4; there is no confident call for the D gene. This clonotype originated in a man between 18 and 29 years old in good health. Some clones in this sample may be carry-over from other donors' samples. Sequencing used naive CD8+ T cells from PBMCs. What this sample's cell subset or site label stands for: CD45RA+CCR7+. CDR3 region: CATSRPPYLEGEKLFF. The bases are TGTGCCACCAGCAGACCCCCTTATCTAGAAGGTGAAAAACTGTTTTTT.